This section outlines one TCR beta chain sequence together with its context. Its recognized antigen is unknown. Base qualities are not provided; no much larger clone lies one nucleotide away. In the ViraFEST assay, PBMC were stimulated with viral peptide pools, and TCR sequencing was then used to find antigen-specific CD4+ T cell clonotypes based on their expansion. After less than 13 days of culture, CD4+ T cells were isolated with the EasySep CD4+ T cell isolation kit. Each participant received two doses of an mRNA SARS-CoV-2 vaccine, either BNT162b2 or mRNA-1273. Healthy vaccine recipients had no prior SARS-CoV-2 infection, confirmed by negative nucleocapsid antibodies before and after vaccination. Each well held roughly 2.2 million PBMC cultured in IMDM containing about 5.4% human AB serum, 8 to 10 IU/ml IL-2 and gentamicin, along with approximately 10 ug/ml peptides. On days 3 and 7, half of the culture medium was replaced with fresh IL-2-containing medium. Unless noted otherwise, every peptide stimulation condition was grown in triplicate wells. Using Ficoll-Paque Plus gradient centrifugation, PBMC were separated from whole blood and then either used fresh or cryopreserved at -140C. The overlapping peptide pools covered the spike proteins of SARS-CoV-2 as well as those of the common cold coronaviruses HCoV-NL63, HCoV-OC43 and HCoV-229E. The QIAamp micro DNA kit was used to extract genomic DNA from the cultured CD4+ T cells.

The sample originates from a study of vaccination effects on CD4 cells after COVID-19 (dated by TCRdb to 2022 to 2024). Regarding the complete study: Across the study, the median time from the second dose to post-vaccine sampling was 72 days (range 14 to 241). In both COVID-19 convalescent patients and infection-naive vaccine recipients, the study compared SARS-CoV-2 spike-specific CD4+ TCR repertoires from before mRNA vaccination with those from after it. A total of 10 COVID-19 convalescent patients and a few SARS-CoV-2-naive healthy vaccine recipients were included in the full study. In the study, cultures from other donors were sequenced using the Oncomine TCR Beta short-read assay on an Illumina iSeq 100. Paper-wide results and their limitations: The study was limited by a small number of convalescent patients and lacked early post-infection timepoints. Marked clonal contraction was observed in both infection-induced and vaccine-induced clones at late post-vaccination timepoints, consistent with waning T cell responses. Among healthy vaccine recipients, nearly all vaccine-induced clones were SARS-CoV-2 mono-reactive, and only 1 of 255 was cross-reactive with common cold coronaviruses.

V was cut back by 4 bases and J by 6 bases, leaving a gap of 5 bases between them. The CDR3 runs 11 residues from the cysteine to the phenylalanine. Only CDR3 DNA is held: 33 bases, read in frame from base 1. CDR1 and CDR2, per the germline V gene, are KGHSH and LQKENI. Libraries were built with the immunoSEQ multiplex PCR assay. TCR beta CDR3 sequencing was performed on DNA from the cultured, isolated CD4+ T cells. On the study's bioinformatics: Non-productive TCR sequences were discarded, and reads were trimmed to the CDR3 region, with only CDR3s of 7 or more amino acids retained. The MANAFEST web app was used to pick out antigen-specific clonotypes by comparing their expansion in peptide wells with that in reference cultures. To be called positive, a clone needed expansion at FDR<0.05 compared with the reference and with all other wells, an odds ratio greater than 5, and a frequency greater than 0.1% in two replicate wells. Cross-reactive clonotypes were defined as significantly expanded in SARS-CoV-2 spike wells and in at least one common cold coronavirus spike condition. CDR3 similarity was assessed by Levenshtein distance with the stringdist R package, and unrooted trees were built with ape in R 3.6.1. TCRdb limited this immuneACCESS table to in-frame rearrangements with V and J called. A share of clones is missing; checked studies link under half to unresolved V genes, and the rest is unexplained. The V and J calls and clone size come from that table; D and trimming were worked out from the DNA. The sample table holds some 15,000 clones, of which 55% to 75% were seen once. The ten largest account for over 9% of the sample.

In this chain, TRBV18 is recombined with TRBJ2-3, with the D gene uncertain. The sequence was obtained from a human donor who received a COVID-19 vaccine. The sample here was CD4+ T cells from PBMCs cultured with SARS-CoV-2 spike peptides, taken after COVID-19 vaccination. The cell subset or site tag for this specimen amounts to: SARS-CoV-2 spike overlapping peptide pool stimulation. The sequence in DNA is TGTGCCAGCTCACTGGAGGATACGCAGTATTTT. The translation is CASSLEDTQYF.